Listed below are T cell receptor beta chains from one sample, sequenced in a study of beta chain features in type 1 diabetes. Sequencing was performed with immunoSEQ multiplex PCR; in TCRdb, only in-frame clones are kept and a portion is missing. Of 150,000 or so clones listed, around 10% are singletons. Material for sequencing was central memory CD4+ T cells from blood. The receptor source for this set is a man between 18 and 35 years old in good health. Each CDR3 is given with its conserved first and last residue.

V: TRBV7-2
CDR3: CASSLSRTGNTEAFF

V: TRBV11-2
CDR3: CASSRKSGVITGELFF

V: TRBV9
CDR3: CASSVEGAPNQPQHF

V: TRBV28
CDR3: CASTWLTAGAYEQYF

V: TRBV30
CDR3: CAWSVRYGTDTQYF

V: TRBV7-2
CDR3: CASSPPGSGIQYF

V: TRBV5-1
CDR3: CASRSGPSTDTQYF

V: TRBV5-1
CDR3: CASSSARTGGGNSPLHF

V: TRBV7-2
CDR3: CASSLQTGENIQYF

V: TRBV5-1
CDR3: CASSLEGANSNQPQHF

V: TRBV7-2
CDR3: CASSSRLGDGYTF

V: TRBV20-1
CDR3: CSVRGLDEQYF

V: TRBV2
CDR3: CASTAGVYADTQYF

V: TRBV28
CDR3: CASSKIGAQETQYF

V: TRBV9
CDR3: CASSVARTGLADTEAFF

V: TRBV7-7
CDR3: CASSPTSGGKEQFF

V: TRBV6-5
CDR3: CASSPGTDTQYF

V: TRBV4-1
CDR3: CASSTATANTEAFF

V: TRBV10-3
CDR3: CAIRGTGGDQPQHF

V: TRBV30
CDR3: CAWSALGGVGKNYGYTF

V: TRBV4-3
CDR3: CASSQERGAGYTF

V: TRBV28
CDR3: CATLRGYGYTF

V: TRBV7-2
CDR3: CASSLLTGSTDTQYF

V: TRBV25-1
CDR3: CASSLAGGRLWETQYF

V: TRBV7-3
CDR3: CASSKSGTGPAKNIQYF

V: TRBV5-1
CDR3: CASSSAGRGSTDTQYF

V: TRBV6-1
CDR3: CAGRTGLAGADTQYF

V: TRBV27
CDR3: CASSLRQGTTDTQYF

V: TRBV27
CDR3: CASSARTGGGSPLHF

V: TRBV7-2
CDR3: CASSPWDSIEAFF

V: TRBV18
CDR3: CASSPGRGLSGNTIYF

V: TRBV7-9
CDR3: CATQGANTGELFF

V: TRBV7-6
CDR3: CASSLAVGNEQFF

V: TRBV29-1
CDR3: CSVEVGINQPQHF

V: TRBV7-9
CDR3: CASSLEVGEAFF

V: TRBV15
CDR3: CATSRADRHNQPQHF

V: TRBV7-2
CDR3: CASSFSSQVNQPQHF

V: TRBV9
CDR3: CASSKVNTEAFF

V: TRBV25-1
CDR3: CASAIGRGNNEKLFF

V: TRBV6-1
CDR3: CASSLRQAVHEQYF

V: TRBV28
CDR3: CASSPGSSGNTIYF

V: TRBV30
CDR3: CAWSFSGAKNQPQHF

V: TRBV27
CDR3: CARPQGQEYF

V: TRBV20-1
CDR3: CSASGRDEQYF

V: TRBV5-1
CDR3: CASSPGQEQETQYF

V: TRBV6-5
CDR3: CASSYRYTGELFF

V: TRBV9
CDR3: CASSATGPYEQYF